The entry that follows covers one T cell receptor (beta chain) sequence. This likely comes from a read error, as the CDR3 has no conserved phenylalanine or tryptophan at its end. TCRdb processed the reads anew with MiXCR; each CDR3 protein has one entry. The table includes around 530,000 distinct CDR3 sequences, approximately 17% detected once. The germline gives CDR1 SGHDT, CDR2 YYEEEE. CDR3 length equals 17 residues. J lost 4 bases, V lost 0 bases, and 9 bases had no gene match. The sample belongs to a study of T cell repertoires in cytomegalovirus infection. The source material was CD8+ T cells from PBMCs. The source is a human donor in good health (CMV status not recorded). Some clones in this sample may be carry-over from other donors' samples. The chain combines TRBV5-6 with TRBJ2-1; 8 nucleotides line up with TRBD2. The CDR3 DNA reads TGTGCCAGCAGCTTGGGCTTCGCGGGGGGTCTATACAATGAGCAGTTCTTA. Its translation: CASSLGFAGGLYNEQFL.